This TCR beta chain originates from a study of blood T cell repertoires in COVID-19. Study at large: The study drew acute and convalescent COVID-19 samples from the United States, Italy and Spain.

The germline V and J ends were trimmed by 0 bases and 5 bases, with 10 bases remaining between them. From germline, CDR1 is SGHTA and CDR2 FQGNSA. There are 15 residues in the CDR3. The data were produced by immunoSEQ multiplex PCR, yet TCRdb's version contains in-frame clones alone and is incomplete. The repertoire includes approximately 310,000 clones, around 85% of them detected once, and 1.9% sits in the top ten. This receptor was taken from a woman aged 25 to 39 who had been exposed to COVID-19. Sample: PBMCs or T cells enriched from blood (not recorded which). V is TRBV7-2 and J is TRBJ1-4; the D gene is possibly TRBD1 (5 bases). The CDR3 DNA reads TGTGCCAGCAGCTTAGCCAGACAGCCGAATGAAAAACTGTTTTTT. This gives the protein CASSLARQPNEKLFF.